These 26 T cell receptor beta chains were sequenced from one sample in a study of shared clonotypes between healthy human individuals. Generated by immunoSEQ multiplex PCR, the TCRdb table keeps only in-frame clones and is missing some. The table has under 1,100,000 clones, 75% seen once. The sequenced material came from memory CD4+ T cells sorted from blood. Subset denoted: CD45RA-negative fraction. The source is a man between 18 and 35 years old in good health.

The rearrangement links TRBV4-1 to TRBJ1-5; TRBD1 might be the D (6 bases). Trimming left V 3 bases short and J 3 bases short, with 18 bases between. The CDR3 loop spans 17 amino acids. Per germline, CDR1 MGHRA and CDR2 YSYEKL. The CDR3: CASSQTITGRYNQPQHF. The CDR3 bases are TGCGCCAGCAGCCAGACTATAACAGGGAGGTACAATCAGCCCCAGCATTTT.

With respect to this clone: Other nucleotide sequences in the sample specify the same CDR3. The genes are TRBV2 and TRBJ2-6; D gene ambiguous. The CDR3 extends over 13 amino acids. Trimming shortened V by 3 bases and J by 1 base, and 1 base separated the two germline ends. CDR1 and CDR2 from the germline V gene are SNHLY and FYNNEI. The CDR3 region has the DNA TGTGCCAGCAGTGAGTCTGGGGCCAACGTCCTGACTTTC. Translation: CASSESGANVLTF.

J is TRBJ1-2 and V is TRBV18; 7 bases are a match to TRBD1. Germline CDR1 is KGHSH and CDR2 is LQKENI. Trimming cost V 6 bases and J 1 base; bases outside gene matches: 11. The CDR3 has 16 residues. The DNA for the CDR3 is TGTGCCAGCTCCATCACTTGGGACAGACGTAACTATGGCTACACCTTC. It encodes CASSITWDRRNYGYTF.

The chain is built from TRBV5-1 and TRBJ2-2; D assignment may be TRBD1 or TRBD2 (5 bases each). Germline values: CDR1 SGHRS, CDR2 YFSETQ. Trimming stripped 4 bases from V and 0 bases from J, with 16 bases between. This CDR3 contains 17 residues. The CDR3 region has the DNA TGCGCCAGCAGCGTTGCAGGGAGTTCGGCGAACACCGGGGAGCTGTTTTTT. This gives the protein CASSVAGSSANTGELFF.

This clone was counted between two and nine times. The chain combines TRBV21-1 with TRBJ1-1. TRBV21-1 is designated a pseudogene. This CDR3 is 9 amino acids long. Here the CDR3 DNA reads TGTGCCAGCCGCACTGAAGCTTTCTTT. Protein product: CASRTEAFF.

This chain connects TRBV30 to TRBJ2-2, with 8 positions matching TRBD1. This CDR3 spans 16 amino acids. In germline, CDR1 is GTSNPN, CDR2 SVGIG (reference sequence). The V gene end was trimmed by 1 base and the J gene end by 3 bases; junction bases not matched to a gene: 7. CDR3 loop: CAWSARQGAHTGELFF. Here the CDR3 DNA reads TGTGCCTGGAGTGCCCGGCAGGGGGCTCACACCGGGGAGCTGTTTTTT. The variable domain in full, with the rest retrieved from reference TRBV30 and TRBJ2-2, is SQTIHQWPATLVQPVGSPLSLECTVEGTSNPNLYWYRQAAGRGLQLLFYSVGIGQISSEVPQNLSASRPQDRQFILSSKKLLLSDSGFYLCAWSARQGAHTGELFFGEGSRLTVL.

As to this clone: The sample contains more than one DNA sequence encoding this CDR3. The chain carries TRBV18 and TRBJ2-3; D call uncertain. Germline V gene lookup returns CDR1 KGHSH and CDR2 LQKENI. V gave up 1 base and J gave up 1 base, with 6 bases separating them. The CDR3 runs to 14 residues. CDR3 bases: TGTGCCAGCTCACCACTGGGCCGCACAGATACGCAGTATTTT. Residues: CASSPLGRTDTQYF.

This sequence joins TRBV10-3 and TRBJ2-7, with 7 nucleotides matching TRBD2. This CDR3 is built from 14 residues. V lost 7 bases, J lost 0 bases, and 6 bases stayed unmatched. The germline V gene encodes CDR1 ENHRY and CDR2 SYGVKD. The CDR3 spells CAIMAGVGSYEQYF. CDR3 bases: TGTGCCATCATGGCGGGAGTGGGCTCCTACGAGCAGTACTTC.

The V and J genes are TRBV11-3 and TRBJ2-3, with TRBD2 identical over 7 bases. The CDR3 contains 15 residues. CDR1 is SGHNT and CDR2 is YENEEA in the germline V gene. The J segment lost 4 bases and the V segment lost 1 base, leaving 5 bases of the junction unmatched. CDR3 DNA: TGTGCCAGCAGCTTAGTGGCTAGCGGAGCAGATACGCAGTATTTT. It translates to CASSLVASGADTQYF.

The gene calls are TRBV30 and TRBJ1-2, with 7 positions matching TRBD1. The germline V gene encodes CDR1 GTSNPN and CDR2 SVGIG (reference sequence). V lost 1 base to trimming and J lost 4 bases; unmatched junction nucleotides: 3. The CDR3 contains 13 residues. DNA of the CDR3: TGTGCCTGGAGTGGCGACAGGGCCTATGGCTACACCTTC. Its protein product is CAWSGDRAYGYTF.

The rearrangement uses TRBV28 and TRBJ1-4; 7 bases agree with TRBD1. The CDR3 loop spans 16 amino acids. From germline, CDR1 is MDHEN and CDR2 SYDVKM. The J segment lost 3 bases and the V segment lost 3 bases, leaving 7 bases of the junction unmatched. The CDR3 coding sequence is TGTGCCAGCAGTTTCGAGGGGGCGAGGGCTAATGAAAAACTGTTTTTT. It yields the protein CASSFEGARANEKLFF.

V gene TRBV5-1 combines with J gene TRBJ2-5, with D unclear. CDR1 is SGHRS, CDR2 YFSETQ, per germline. V gave up 6 bases and J gave up 3 bases, with 15 bases separating them. The CDR3 covers 14 residues. The CDR3 bases are TGCGCCAGCACCCACCTCTTGGCAGAAGAGACCCAGTACTTC. Residues: CASTHLLAEETQYF.

The J gene is TRBJ2-7, the V gene TRBV27, with TRBD1 matching 7 bases. This CDR3 is 13 amino acids long. The germline V gene encodes CDR1 MNHEY and CDR2 SMNVEV (reference sequence). The ends lost 8 bases at V and 0 bases at J; junction bases unmatched: 4. CDR3 region: CASWGQNSYEQYF. Written as DNA, the CDR3 is TGTGCCAGCTGGGGACAGAACTCCTACGAGCAGTACTTC.

The chain has TRBV7-9 and TRBJ2-1, with TRBD1 as a possible D gene (5 bases). V lost 3 bases, J lost 5 bases, and 11 bases lay in between. CDR3 length: 14 amino acids. From germline, CDR1 is SEHNR and CDR2 FQNEAQ (reference sequence). This CDR3 reads CASSFYRNHNEQFF. CDR3 DNA sequence: TGTGCCAGCAGCTTTTACAGGAATCACAATGAGCAGTTCTTC.

This sequence joins TRBV7-2 and TRBJ2-7; TRBD2 matches 11 bases. Germline trimming cut 1 base from V and 9 bases from J; bases unmatched to any gene: 8. The CDR3 runs to 15 residues. Per the germline V gene, CDR1 is SGHTA and CDR2 is FQGNSA. The CDR3 here is CASSLGTGLADGQYF. CDR3 bases: TGTGCCAGCAGCTTAGGGACGGGACTAGCGGACGGGCAGTACTTC.

The J gene is TRBJ1-1, the V gene TRBV6-5, with D possibly TRBD1 on 5 matching bases. Germline lookup yields CDR1 MNHEY and CDR2 SVGAGI. The CDR3 is 14 residues long. V was trimmed by 9 bases and J by 5 bases, leaving 19 bases between them. As DNA, the CDR3 is TGTGCCAGTTTTGCAGGGTTTAGATGGACTGAAGCTTTCTTT. This gives the protein CASFAGFRWTEAFF.

This clone was observed a few times. This rearrangement joins TRBV28 to TRBJ2-7; 16 bases align to TRBD2. The germline V gene has CDR1 MDHEN and CDR2 SYDVKM. The CDR3 covers 16 residues. V lost 5 bases to trimming and J lost 4 bases; unmatched junction nucleotides: 5. This chain's CDR3 is CASSAGLAGGLYEQYF. In DNA, the CDR3 is TGTGCCAGCAGTGCGGGACTAGCGGGGGGGCTATACGAGCAGTACTTC.

This clone appeared many times. V is TRBV6-4 and J is TRBJ1-5; 9 nucleotides agree with TRBD1. Germline V lookup: CDR1 MRHNA, CDR2 SNTAGT. Trimming at V came to 7 bases and at J to 4 bases, leaving 2 bases not matched to a gene. The CDR3 has 13 residues. DNA for the CDR3: TGTGCCAGCAAGACAGGGGGGAATCAGCCCCAGCATTTT. Translation: CASKTGGNQPQHF.

This chain joins TRBV6-1 and TRBJ2-2; D may correspond to TRBD1 or TRBD2 (6 bases each). The CDR3 runs to 14 residues. Trimming left V 9 bases short and J 6 bases short, with 17 bases between. Germline V lookup: CDR1 MNHNS, CDR2 SASEGT. CDR3 nucleotides: TGTGCCAGTAGGGACACCGGAGGGTCCGGGGAGCTGTTTTTT. Residues: CASRDTGGSGELFF.

This chain joins TRBV7-2 and TRBJ1-1; the D gene is possibly TRBD1 (5 bases). The CDR3 has 16 residues. Germline V gene lookup returns CDR1 SGHTA and CDR2 FQGNSA. Trimming removed 1 base at V and 1 base at J, with 13 bases between. For the CDR3, the DNA is TGTGCCAGCAGCTTAGTATACCAGGGAGGGAACACTGAAGCTTTCTTT. Protein product: CASSLVYQGGNTEAFF.

This clone was picked up one time. The chain uses TRBV5-1 and TRBJ2-5; D gene unclear. The CDR3 runs 16 residues. The V and J ends lost 0 bases and 5 bases respectively, with 17 bases between them. Per the germline V gene, CDR1 is SGHRS and CDR2 is YFSETQ. The CDR3 nucleotides are TGCGCCAGCAGCTTGGGTGGAGCCTTTGTTTTGGAGACCCAGTACTTC. This encodes CASSLGGAFVLETQYF.

This clone has just a few counts. CDR3 region: CASSQDRGDTQYF. The DNA for the CDR3 is TGCGCCAGCAGCCAAGACAGGGGCGATACGCAGTATTTT. The chain recombines TRBV4-3 with TRBJ2-3; possible D gene TRBD1, 6 bases. The CDR3 loop spans 13 amino acids. The V gene lost 0 bases and the J gene lost 6 bases, with 7 bases spanning the gap. Germline V gives CDR1 LGHNA, CDR2 YSLEER.

For this clone: The sample has other DNA sequences that encode this CDR3 too. The chain uses TRBV19 and TRBJ1-5; D is undetermined. This CDR3 is 15 amino acids long. Germline lookup yields CDR1 LNHDA and CDR2 SQIVND (reference sequence). V dropped 6 bases and J dropped 3 bases, with 15 bases sitting between them. The CDR3 DNA follows: TGTGCCAGTAGCGGCCGGGTTAGGGACAATCAGCCCCAGCATTTT. Its translation is CASSGRVRDNQPQHF.

The chain links TRBV27 to TRBJ2-7; 8 positions agree with TRBD1. CDR1 is MNHEY, CDR2 SMNVEV, per germline (reference sequence). J was trimmed by 7 bases and V by 6 bases; bases with no gene match: 8. The CDR3 is 13 residues long. In DNA form, the CDR3 reads TGTGCCAGCAGCCAATCAGGGGGCCGGGAGCAGTACTTC. Protein: CASSQSGGREQYF.

V is TRBV11-2 and J is TRBJ1-2; D ambiguous. The ends were cut back, 4 bases at V and 4 bases at J, with 7 bases in the middle. This CDR3 is 12 amino acids long. CDR1 SGHAT and CDR2 FQNNGV come from the germline V gene. This CDR3 reads CASSSDIYGYTF. CDR3 nucleotide sequence: TGTGCCAGCAGCTCAGACATCTATGGCTACACCTTC. The full variable domain, with the rest looked up from reference TRBV11-2 and TRBJ1-2, is EAGVAQSPRYKIIEKRQSVAFWCNPISGHATLYWYQQILGQGPKLLIQFQNNGVVDDSQLPKDRFSAERLKGVDSTLKIQPAKLEDSAVYLCASSSDIYGYTFGSGTRLTVV.

This CDR3 reads CASNPVPSSYEQYF. The CDR3 region has the DNA TGTGCCAGCAACCCCGTCCCGAGCTCCTACGAGCAGTACTTC. This rearrangement joins TRBV27 to TRBJ2-7; D gene uncertain. The CDR3 spans 14 residues. V dropped 7 bases and J dropped 0 bases, with 13 bases sitting between them. Germline lookup yields CDR1 MNHEY and CDR2 SMNVEV (reference sequence).